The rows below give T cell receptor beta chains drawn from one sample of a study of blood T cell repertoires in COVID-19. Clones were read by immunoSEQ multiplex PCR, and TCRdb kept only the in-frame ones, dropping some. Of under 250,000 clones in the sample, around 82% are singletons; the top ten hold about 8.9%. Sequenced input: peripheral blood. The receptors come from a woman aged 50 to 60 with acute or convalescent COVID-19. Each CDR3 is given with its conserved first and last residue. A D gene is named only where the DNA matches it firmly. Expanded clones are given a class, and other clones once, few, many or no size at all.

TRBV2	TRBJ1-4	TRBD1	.	TGTGCCAGCAGTACCCCAGGGGGCGGTGAAAAACTGTTTTTT	CASSTPGGGEKLFF
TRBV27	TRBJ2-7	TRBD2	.	TGTGCCAGCAGTTTGGGGGCGGGGGGAGCCTACGAGCAGTACTTC	CASSLGAGGAYEQYF
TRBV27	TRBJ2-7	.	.	TGTGCCAGCAGGGCAACTCGGGACTTCTACGAGCAGTACTTC	CASRATRDFYEQYF
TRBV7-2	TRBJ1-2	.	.	TGTGCCAGCAGCTTAGGAGGGTTTTGGTATGGCTACACCTTC	CASSLGGFWYGYTF
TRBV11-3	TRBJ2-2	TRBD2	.	TGTGCCAGCAGCTTAGGAGCGGGATCAGTGGAGCTGTTTTTT	CASSLGAGSVELFF
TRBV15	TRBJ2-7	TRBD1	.	TGTGCCACCAGCGGGAGACAGGGGGGAGAACACGAGCAGTACTTC	CATSGRQGGEHEQYF
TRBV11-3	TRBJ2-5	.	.	TGTGCCAGCAGCTTAACGGGGTTAGAGACCCAGTACTTC	CASSLTGLETQYF
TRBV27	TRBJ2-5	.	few	TGTGCCAGCAGCCTTACAGGACCGAAAGAGACCCAGTACTTC	CASSLTGPKETQYF
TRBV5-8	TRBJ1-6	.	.	TGTGCCAGCAGCGTCTACGGAGATTCACCCCTCCACTTT	CASSVYGDSPLHF
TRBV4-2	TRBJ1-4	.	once	TGTGCCAGCAGCGTCAAGCCAGGAAATGAAAAACTGTTTTTT	CASSVKPGNEKLFF
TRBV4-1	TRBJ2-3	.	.	TGCGCCAGCAGCCAAGAACAGGTCTTGGATACGCAGTATTTT	CASSQEQVLDTQYF
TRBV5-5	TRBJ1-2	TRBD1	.	TGTGCCAGCAGCTTGGCCCTCGGGACAGGGGACTATGGCTACACCTTC	CASSLALGTGDYGYTF
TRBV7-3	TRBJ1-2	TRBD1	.	TGTGCCAGCAGCCCCGGGACAGGGGTCTATGGCTACACCTTC	CASSPGTGVYGYTF
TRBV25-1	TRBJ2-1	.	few	TGTGCCAGCAGTGAAGGAACTAGACGCGAGCAGTTCTTC	CASSEGTRREQFF
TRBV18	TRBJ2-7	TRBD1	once	TGTGCCAGCTCAACCGGGACAGGGAACGAGCAGTACTTC	CASSTGTGNEQYF
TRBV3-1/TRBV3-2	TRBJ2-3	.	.	TGTGCCAGCAGCTCACAGGGACGGGGTACAGATACGCAGTATTTT	CASSSQGRGTDTQYF
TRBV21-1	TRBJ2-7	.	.	TGTGCCAGCAGCAAAGGACAGACCTACGAGCAGTACTTC	CASSKGQTYEQYF
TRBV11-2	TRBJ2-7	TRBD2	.	TGTGCCAGCAGCACCGGGACTAGGAGGCAGTACTTC	CASSTGTRRQYF
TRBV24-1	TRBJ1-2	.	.	TGTGCCACCATGGGAGGAGACCATGGCTACACCTTC	CATMGGDHGYTF
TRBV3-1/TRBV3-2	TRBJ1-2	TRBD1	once	TGTGCCAGCAGCCTTACCGGGACAGGGGGCTTAAAGGACTATGGCTACACCTTC	CASSLTGTGGLKDYGYTF
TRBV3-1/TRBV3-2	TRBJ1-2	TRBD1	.	TGTGCCAGCAGCCCAGGGGGAACCTATGGCTACACCTTC	CASSPGGTYGYTF
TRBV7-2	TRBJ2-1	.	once	TGTGCCAGCAGCTTAGGATTTGGGCCACGGAATGAGCAGTTCTTC	CASSLGFGPRNEQFF
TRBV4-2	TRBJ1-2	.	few	TGTGCCAGCAGCCAATCGCTATATGGCTACACCTTC	CASSQSLYGYTF
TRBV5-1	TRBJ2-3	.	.	TGCGCCAGCGCAAAGGGGGATTTCGCAGATACGCAGTATTTT	CASAKGDFADTQYF
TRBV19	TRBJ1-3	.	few	TGTGCCAGTAGTTCGGACAGTGGAAACACCATATATTTT	CASSSDSGNTIYF
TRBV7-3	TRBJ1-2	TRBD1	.	TGTGCCAGCAGCCCGACAGGGGGCGAAGCTGGCTACACCTTC	CASSPTGGEAGYTF
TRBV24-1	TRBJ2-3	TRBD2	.	TGTGCCACCAGGGGACTAGCCACAGATACGCAGTATTTT	CATRGLATDTQYF
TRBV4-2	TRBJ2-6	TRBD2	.	TGTGCCAGCAGCCAAACGGGACTAGCGGGAGTTGGGGCCAACGTCCTGACTTTC	CASSQTGLAGVGANVLTF
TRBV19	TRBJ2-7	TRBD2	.	TGTGCCAGTAGTATATCCCGGGGGGGCCGGTACGAGCAGTACTTC	CASSISRGGRYEQYF